These 18 T cell receptor beta chains were sequenced from one sample in a study of Ad26.COV2.S vaccination and SARS-CoV-2 variants. The treatment here: around 19 received Ad26.COV2.S at low or high dose, single or two shots; 5 received placebo; per-sample allocation not given. Sampling was done on day 63 after the first vaccine or placebo injection. Clones were sequenced by immunoSEQ multiplex PCR, and TCRdb holds only the in-frame ones, with some missing. The sample carries 300,000 to 400,000 clones, roughly 90% recorded once. The starting material was peripheral blood, obtained in a trial of Ad26.COV2.S vaccine versus placebo. The receptors were sampled from a person between 18 and 65 years old who received the Ad26.COV2.S COVID-19 vaccine or a placebo.

This clone appeared a single time. The chain employs TRBV10-3 and TRBJ1-5, with 7 positions matching TRBD1. The V gene end was trimmed by 6 bases and the J gene end by 0 bases; junction bases not matched to a gene: 5. CDR1 ENHRY and CDR2 SYGVKD come from the germline V gene. The CDR3 is 15 amino acids. CDR3 sequence: CAISVTGASNQPQHF. In nucleotides, the CDR3 is TGTGCCATCAGCGTAACAGGGGCTAGCAATCAGCCCCAGCATTTT.

The chain carries TRBV18 and TRBJ2-7; TRBD1 might be the D (6 bases). The germline gives CDR1 KGHSH, CDR2 LQKENI. CDR3 length: 13 residues. V lost 9 bases, J lost 6 bases, and 18 bases lay in between. As DNA, the CDR3 is TGTGCCAGTTCCTTCACCAGGGGTACCGAGCAGTACTTC. Translating gives CASSFTRGTEQYF.

The chain has TRBV5-4 and TRBJ2-3; D gene uncertain. The germline CDR1 and CDR2 sequences are SGHNT and YYREEE (reference sequence). The CDR3 contains 15 residues. The germline V and J ends were trimmed by 1 base and 3 bases, with 12 bases remaining between them. In DNA, the CDR3 is TGTGCCAGCAGCTTGTTCTGGGTTGGGACAGATACGCAGTATTTT. It encodes CASSLFWVGTDTQYF. The full variable domain, with the rest looked up from reference TRBV5-4 and TRBJ2-3, is ETGVTQSPTHLIKTRGQQVTLRCSSQSGHNTVSWYQQALGQGPQFIFQYYREEENGRGNFPPRFSGLQFPNYSSELNVNALELDDSALYLCASSLFWVGTDTQYFGPGTRLTVL.

The chain combines TRBV27 with TRBJ1-1; D unclear. Germline assignment: CDR1 MNHEY and CDR2 SMNVEV (reference sequence). The CDR3 spans 14 residues. V shed 4 bases and J shed 0 bases, with 9 bases lying between them. Here the CDR3 reads CASSYEGLNTEAFF. The CDR3 bases are TGTGCCAGCAGTTACGAGGGCTTGAACACTGAAGCTTTCTTT.

The rearrangement joins TRBV27 to TRBJ1-1; D call uncertain. Germline values: CDR1 MNHEY, CDR2 SMNVEV (reference sequence). With 5 bases removed from V and 2 bases from J, the gap between germline ends came to 12 bases. This CDR3 is built from 14 residues. In nucleotides, the CDR3 is TGTGCCAGCAGTAGCCCGGGCAGTAACACTGAAGCTTTCTTT. Translating gives CASSSPGSNTEAFF.

The gene calls are TRBV7-2 and TRBJ2-2; D not resolved. The CDR3 has 13 amino acids. The germline V gene encodes CDR1 SGHTA and CDR2 FQGNSA. Trimming took 1 base from V and 8 from J, leaving 8 bases between them. The CDR3, as DNA: TGTGCCAGCAGCTTAGGGTTTTCGGGGGAGCTGTTTTTT. It yields the protein CASSLGFSGELFF.

The gene calls are TRBV5-1 and TRBJ2-1; 10 bases fit TRBD2. The CDR3 contains 14 residues. V gave up 0 bases and J gave up 10 bases; unmatched junction bases: 4. CDR1 and CDR2 from the germline V gene are SGHRS and YFSETQ. CDR3 sequence: CASSLASGSKEQFF. DNA for the CDR3: TGCGCCAGCAGCTTGGCTAGCGGGAGTAAAGAGCAGTTCTTC.

The chain recombines TRBV1 with TRBJ1-1. TRBV1 is deemed a pseudogene. The length of the CDR3 is 13 residues. The CDR3 here is CTTADGANTEAFF. In DNA form, the CDR3 reads TGCACCACGGCGGACGGAGCAAACACTGAAGCTTTCTTT.

The CDR3 protein is CASSIDYRNYGYTF. DNA of the CDR3: TGTGCCAGTAGTATAGATTACCGAAACTATGGCTACACCTTC. V is TRBV19 and J is TRBJ1-2, with no clear D. This CDR3 contains 14 residues. In germline, CDR1 is LNHDA, CDR2 SQIVND (reference sequence). Trimming left V 0 bases short and J 2 bases short, with 7 bases between.

The chain employs TRBV7-3 and TRBJ1-6, with TRBD1 matching over 7 bases. Per germline, CDR1 SGHTA and CDR2 FQGTGA. The CDR3 totals 14 residues. V lost 5 bases, J lost 7 bases, and 5 bases stayed unmatched. CDR3 sequence: CASSTGQPNSPLHF. The DNA of the CDR3 is TGTGCCAGCAGCACGGGACAGCCGAATTCACCCCTCCACTTT.

The chain has TRBV7-2 and TRBJ2-2, with 12 bases that match TRBD2. Germline assignment: CDR1 SGHTA and CDR2 FQGNSA. This CDR3 has 14 residues. The junction had 3 bases not matched to a gene; V was cut back by 9 bases and J by 4 bases. In DNA, the CDR3 is TGTGCCAGTAGACTAGCGGGAGCCACCGGGGAGCTGTTTTTT. Amino acid sequence: CASRLAGATGELFF.

The genes are TRBV4-3 and TRBJ2-3; 10 bases align to TRBD2. The CDR3 contains 21 residues. V lost 0 bases, J lost 0 bases, and 15 bases stayed unmatched. Germline V gene data show CDR1 as LGHNA and CDR2 as YSLEER. The CDR3 sequence: CASSQDSMFFSGLASTDTQYF. DNA of the CDR3: TGCGCCAGCAGCCAAGATAGCATGTTCTTTTCGGGACTAGCGAGCACAGATACGCAGTATTTT.

The chain couples TRBV7-2 to TRBJ2-1; 13 bases fit TRBD2. CDR3 size: 17 residues. Per germline, CDR1 SGHTA and CDR2 FQGNSA. V gave up 2 bases and J gave up 6 bases; unmatched junction bases: 7. CDR3 in amino acids: CASSLTLLAGGINEQFF. In DNA form, the CDR3 reads TGTGCCAGCAGCTTAACTTTACTAGCGGGGGGGATCAATGAGCAGTTCTTC.

This sequence joins TRBV7-9 and TRBJ2-1; tentatively, D is TRBD2 (5 bases). Germline values: CDR1 SEHNR, CDR2 FQNEAQ (reference sequence). The CDR3 runs to 17 residues. V was cut by 2 bases and J by 4 bases, with 18 bases left in between. The CDR3: CASSLRAGDTAYNEQFF. The CDR3 bases are TGTGCCAGCAGCTTAAGGGCGGGTGATACAGCGTACAATGAGCAGTTCTTC. The full variable domain, completed using reference TRBV7-9 and TRBJ2-1, is DTGVSQNPRHKITKRGQNVTFRCDPISEHNRLYWYRQTLGQGPEFLTYFQNEAQLEKSRLLSDRFSAERPKGSFSTLEIQRTEQGDSAMYLCASSLRAGDTAYNEQFFGPGTRLTVL.

This chain joins TRBV7-3 and TRBJ2-7; maybe TRBD1 (6 bases). Germline CDR1 reads SGHTA; CDR2 reads FQGTGA. V lost 6 bases to trimming and J lost 0 bases, with 15 bases between them. This CDR3 comprises 15 residues. CDR3 in amino acids: CASSIYTGRSYEQYF. CDR3 coding DNA: TGTGCCAGCAGTATCTATACAGGGCGCTCCTACGAGCAGTACTTC.

V and J are TRBV9 and TRBJ2-5; TRBD1 matches at 10 bases. CDR1 and CDR2 (germline): SGDLS, YYNGEE. V lost 4 bases and J lost 4; bases outside the gene matches: 7. This CDR3 contains 15 residues. CDR3 nucleotide sequence: TGTGCCAGCAGCCCACGGGGGGACAGGGGAGAGACCCAGTACTTC. Translated: CASSPRGDRGETQYF. Full variable domain (missing parts from reference TRBV9 and TRBJ2-5): DSGVTQTPKHLITATGQRVTLRCSPRSGDLSVYWYQQSLDQGLQFLIQYYNGEERAKGNILERFSAQQFPDLHSELNLSSLELGDSALYFCASSPRGDRGETQYFGPGTRLLVL.

The CDR3 protein is CASSSRGSLKEAFF. The CDR3 coding sequence is TGTGCCAGCAGCTCCAGAGGGAGTTTGAAGGAAGCTTTCTTT. The J gene is TRBJ1-1, the V gene TRBV11-3; D unclear. The CDR3 runs 14 residues. V lost 4 bases and J 8 bases, leaving 17 bases between the germline ends. From germline, CDR1 is SGHNT and CDR2 YENEEA.

This chain links TRBV7-2 with TRBJ1-5; a possible D gene is TRBD1 (6 bases). From germline, CDR1 is SGHTA and CDR2 FQGNSA. There are 14 residues in the CDR3. The germline V and J ends were trimmed by 0 bases and 9 bases, with 12 bases remaining between them. The CDR3 region is CASSLANREWPQHF. The CDR3 DNA follows: TGTGCCAGCAGCTTAGCGAACAGGGAATGGCCCCAGCATTTT.